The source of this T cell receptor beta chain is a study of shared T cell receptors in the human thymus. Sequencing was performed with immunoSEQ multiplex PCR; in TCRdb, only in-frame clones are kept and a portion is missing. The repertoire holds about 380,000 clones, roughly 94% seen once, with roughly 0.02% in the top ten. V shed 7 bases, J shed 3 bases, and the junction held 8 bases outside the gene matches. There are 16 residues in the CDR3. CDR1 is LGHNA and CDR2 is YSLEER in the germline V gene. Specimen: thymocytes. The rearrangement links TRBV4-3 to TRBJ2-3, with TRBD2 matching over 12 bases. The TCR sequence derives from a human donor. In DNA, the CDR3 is TGCGCCAGCACCCGAAGACTAGCGGGGGCAACAGATACGCAGTATTTT. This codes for CASTRRLAGATDTQYF.